This TCR beta chain emerged from a study of T cell responses to AZD1222 COVID-19 vaccine. Broader study findings: Donors were mostly white British, more females; clonal diversity possibly underestimated.

Germline V gene data show CDR1 as KGHDR and CDR2 as SFDVKD. The trim removed 1 base at V and 3 bases at J, leaving 5 bases unmatched. This CDR3 comprises 15 residues. The protocol was immunoSEQ multiplex PCR, while the TCRdb copy is restricted to in-frame clones and leaves out a portion. The sample includes more than 120,000 clones, roughly 90% of them seen just once. As to this clone: Its specificity is not known.

The chain combines TRBV24-1 with TRBJ2-7; TRBD1 aligns across 7 bases. The sequencing here drew on peripheral blood, taken 28 days after the second dose of the MenACWY control vaccine. The clonotype comes from an adult who received the MenACWY meningococcal vaccine as a control. The DNA of the CDR3 is TGTGCCACCAGTGATTTTAAACAGGGGATCTACGAGCAGTACTTC. Protein product: CATSDFKQGIYEQYF.